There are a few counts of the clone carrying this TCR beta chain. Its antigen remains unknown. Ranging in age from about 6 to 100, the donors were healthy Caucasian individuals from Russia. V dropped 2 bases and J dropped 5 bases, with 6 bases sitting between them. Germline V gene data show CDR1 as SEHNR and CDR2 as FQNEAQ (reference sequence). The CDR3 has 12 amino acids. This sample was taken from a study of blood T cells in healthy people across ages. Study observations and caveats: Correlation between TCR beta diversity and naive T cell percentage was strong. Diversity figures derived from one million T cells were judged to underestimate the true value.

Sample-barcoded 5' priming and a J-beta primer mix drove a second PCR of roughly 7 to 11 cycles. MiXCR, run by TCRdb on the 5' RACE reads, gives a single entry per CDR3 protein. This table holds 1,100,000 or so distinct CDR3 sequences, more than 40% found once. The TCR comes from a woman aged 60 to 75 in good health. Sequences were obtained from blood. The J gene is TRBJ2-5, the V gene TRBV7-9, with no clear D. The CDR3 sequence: CASSLRMETQYF. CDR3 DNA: TGTGCCAGCAGCTTAAGAATGGAGACCCAGTACTTC.